This TCR beta chain appears in the sequencing data of a study of graft-versus-host responses after intestinal transplantation. This clone has just one count. The target antigen is unknown. Intraepithelial and lamina propria lymphocytes were isolated from graft specimens. Method: immunoSEQ multiplex PCR; TCRdb's copy keeps in-frame clones and lacks some. Here the sample spans 50,000 to 75,000 clones, approximately 88% being singletons. CDR3 length equals 14 residues. CDR1 LNHDA and CDR2 SQIVND come from the germline V gene (reference sequence). With 6 bases clipped from V and 7 bases from J, the junction kept 6 bases outside the gene matches. Study-wide results and limits: Within the allografts of patients who had graft-donor T cell macrochimerism, graft-versus-host to host-versus-graft clonal ratios were high. GvH clones were found in recipient marrow; some appeared first in ileum or blood.

Sequenced here: ileum tissue, sampled more than 350 days after transplant. The TCR comes from a human patient who received an intestinal transplant, so some T cells may come from the graft donor. V and J are TRBV19 and TRBJ2-1; TRBD2 aligns across 10 bases. CDR3 sequence reads: CASRTSGMGNEQFF. CDR3 nucleotide sequence: TGTGCCAGTAGAACTAGCGGGATGGGGAATGAGCAGTTCTTC.